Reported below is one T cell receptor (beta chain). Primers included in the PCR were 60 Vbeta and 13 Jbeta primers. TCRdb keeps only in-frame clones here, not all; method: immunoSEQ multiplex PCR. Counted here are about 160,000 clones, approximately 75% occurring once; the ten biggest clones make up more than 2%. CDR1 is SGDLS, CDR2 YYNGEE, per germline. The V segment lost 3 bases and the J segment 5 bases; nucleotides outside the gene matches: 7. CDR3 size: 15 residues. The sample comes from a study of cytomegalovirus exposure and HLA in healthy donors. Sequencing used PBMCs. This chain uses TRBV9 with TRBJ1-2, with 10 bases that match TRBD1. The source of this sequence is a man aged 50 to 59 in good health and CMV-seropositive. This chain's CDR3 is CASSATGTGVYGYTF. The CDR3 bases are TGTGCCAGCAGCGCAACCGGGACAGGGGTATATGGCTACACCTTC.